This TCR beta chain was captured in a study of blood T cell repertoires in COVID-19. Enrolled during active infection, Seattle patients were then followed longitudinally. This clone has only a few counts. Measured with immunoSEQ multiplex PCR; TCRdb has only the in-frame clones, and not every one. The sample has under 250,000 clones, roughly 85% seen once. The sequence was collected from a woman aged 70-85 years with COVID-19, enrolled during active disease. The sample taken for sequencing was peripheral blood.

The CDR3 DNA reads as TGTGCCAGCAGTGCTAGCGGGGGGATTGAGGAGCAGTTCTTC. Translating gives CASSASGGIEEQFF. The chain joins TRBV9 to TRBJ2-1, with 11 bases identical to TRBD2. The CDR3 sequence is 14 residues long. The V gene's germline CDR1 is SGDLS and CDR2 YYNGEE. J gave up 10 bases and V 5 bases, and 8 bases lay outside the gene matches.